These 4 T cell receptor beta chains came from one sample sequenced in a study of T cell repertoires in cytomegalovirus infection. Via MiXCR, TCRdb re-called the reads, giving one row per CDR3 protein. In the table there are some 300,000 distinct CDR3 sequences, 9.6% of which are singletons. The sample comprised PBMCs. The receptor source for this set is a human donor in good health (CMV status not recorded). Some clones in this sample may be carry-over from other donors' samples.

This clonotype was recorded a few times. The chain combines TRBV12-3 or TRBV12-4 with TRBJ1-2, with 11 bases aligning to TRBD1. V was pared by 7 bases and J by 6 bases, with 7 bases of the junction left unmatched. The CDR3 runs 14 residues. The CDR3 spells CASTPLDRGHGYTF. The CDR3 nucleotides are TGTGCCAGCACCCCGCTGGACAGGGGGCATGGCTACACCTTC.

This clonotype was found many times. The chain combines TRBV10-3 with TRBJ2-5, with D perhaps TRBD1 (6 bases). Germline V CDR1 and CDR2: ENHRY, SYGVKD. The V and J ends lost 6 bases and 7 bases respectively, with 9 bases between them. The CDR3 is 11 residues long. CDR3 nucleotides: TGTGCCATCAGAACACAGGGGACCCAGTACTTC. Amino acids: CAIRTQGTQYF.

This clonotype was detected ten times or more. The chain employs TRBV11-1 and TRBJ2-6; 11 bases match TRBD1. The V gene's germline CDR1 is SGHAT and CDR2 FQDESV (reference sequence). The ends lost 4 bases at V and 0 bases at J; junction bases unmatched: 5. The CDR3 contains 18 residues. The CDR3 is CASSSGQGAPSGANVLTF. CDR3 DNA: TGTGCCAGCAGCTCCGGACAGGGGGCCCCCTCTGGGGCCAACGTCCTGACTTTC.

This clonotype was picked up many times. The genes are TRBV7-8 and TRBJ2-7, with 11 bases identical to TRBD1. Germline loops: CDR1 SGHVS, CDR2 FQNEAQ. V gave up 5 bases and J gave up 0 bases; unmatched junction bases: 3. This CDR3 is built from 15 residues. This CDR3 is CASSLGTGGSYEQYV. The DNA of the CDR3 is TGTGCCAGCAGCCTTGGGACAGGGGGCTCCTACGAGCAGTACGTC.